Listed below are T cell receptor beta chains from one sample, sequenced in a study of cytomegalovirus exposure and HLA in healthy donors. Method: immunoSEQ multiplex PCR; TCRdb's copy keeps in-frame clones and lacks some. The repertoire holds 150,000 to 200,000 clones, roughly 80% seen once, with roughly 1.9% in the top ten. Specimen: PBMCs. These receptor sequences come from a female donor in good health and CMV-seronegative. Both conserved end residues are part of each CDR3. A D gene is named only where the DNA matches it firmly. Rows give clone size only sometimes, using once, few, many, or a class for an expanded clone.

J gene | clone size | V gene | D gene | CDR3 protein | CDR3 DNA
TRBJ1-1 | - | TRBV30 | - | CAWSAGVGDTEAFF | TGTGCCTGGAGTGCGGGGGTTGGGGACACTGAAGCTTTCTTT
TRBJ1-1 | - | TRBV2 | TRBD1 | CASRAGQLGRGMNTEAFF | TGTGCCAGCAGGGCCGGGCAATTGGGCAGGGGGATGAACACTGAAGCTTTCTTT
TRBJ1-2 | - | TRBV28 | - | CASSSSAGGEVSGGYTF | TGTGCCAGCAGCTCCTCGGCGGGGGGCGAGGTTTCGGGGGGCTACACCTTC
TRBJ2-3 | - | TRBV6-4 | - | CASRPTLSRSSEGDTDTQYF | TGTGCCAGCAGGCCGACTCTCTCGAGGAGTAGCGAGGGTGACACAGATACGCAGTATTTT
TRBJ1-5 | few | TRBV2 | - | CASSEAFGNSNQPQHF | TGTGCCAGCAGTGAAGCGTTCGGGAATAGCAATCAGCCCCAGCATTTT
TRBJ1-2 | - | TRBV7-3 | TRBD1 | CASSSRQGGNYGYTF | TGTGCCAGCAGCTCGAGACAGGGGGGTAACTATGGCTACACCTTC
TRBJ1-2 | - | TRBV7-8 | - | CASSSHLSPYGYTF | TGTGCCAGCAGCTCCCATCTATCGCCCTATGGCTACACCTTC
TRBJ2-2 | - | TRBV6-5 | - | CASSSGHYTGELFF | TGTGCCAGCAGTTCGGGACACTACACCGGGGAGCTGTTTTTT
TRBJ2-2 | - | TRBV19 | - | CASSIGVRELFF | TGTGCCAGTAGTATAGGAGTCCGGGAGCTGTTTTTT
TRBJ1-5 | - | TRBV6-5 | - | CASSYGRGYQPQHF | TGTGCCAGCAGTTACGGTCGGGGGTATCAGCCCCAGCATTTT
TRBJ1-2 | - | TRBV29-1 | - | CSVEDRGGPGGYTF | TGCAGCGTTGAAGATCGGGGGGGGCCGGGTGGCTACACCTTC
TRBJ1-6 | few | TRBV2 | TRBD1 | CASKIGGARSPLHF | TGTGCCAGCAAGATAGGGGGCGCGAGGTCACCCCTCCACTTT
TRBJ2-2 | - | TRBV6-1 | TRBD2 | CASTEAGANTGELFF | TGTGCCAGCACCGAAGCGGGAGCGAACACCGGGGAGCTGTTTTTT
TRBJ2-7 | - | TRBV30 | - | CAWETSSSYEQYF | TGTGCCTGGGAGACATCGAGCTCCTACGAGCAGTACTTC
TRBJ1-2 | - | TRBV6-5 | - | CASSSPTANYGYTF | TGTGCCAGCAGTTCCCCCACAGCTAACTATGGCTACACCTTC
TRBJ2-5 | - | TRBV7-3 | TRBD2 | CASSPQGSGGHQETQYF | TGTGCCAGCAGCCCCCAGGGTAGCGGGGGGCACCAAGAGACCCAGTACTTC
TRBJ1-6 | - | TRBV4-1 | - | CASSQGLWLSYNSPLHF | TGCGCCAGCAGCCAAGGTTTGTGGCTCTCCTATAATTCACCCCTCCACTTT
TRBJ2-5 | few | TRBV5-1 | - | CASSDAGLSLRQETQYF | TGCGCCAGCAGTGACGCAGGGTTGAGTCTTCGTCAAGAGACCCAGTACTTC
TRBJ1-5 | - | TRBV19 | TRBD1 | CATHQGVVSNQPQHF | TGTGCCACTCACCAGGGGGTGGTCAGCAATCAGCCCCAGCATTTT
TRBJ2-2 | - | TRBV9 | TRBD2 | CASSDERGGNTGELFF | TGTGCCAGCAGCGACGAGCGGGGGGGAAACACCGGGGAGCTGTTTTTT
TRBJ2-7 | once | TRBV18 | TRBD1 | CASSPPVVGTGSSYEQYF | TGTGCCAGCTCACCACCGGTGGTGGGGACAGGGAGCTCCTACGAGCAGTACTTC
TRBJ1-1 | - | TRBV30 | - | CAWSRGLNTEAFF | TGTGCCTGGAGTAGGGGCCTGAACACTGAAGCTTTCTTT